This T cell receptor (beta chain) was identified during a study of blood T cell repertoires in COVID-19. Study as a whole: Samples of COVID-19 (acute and convalescent) were obtained from the United States, Italy and Spain. PBMCs, B-cell-depleted T cells, or T cells were the source of the cDNA or gDNA that made up the material.

Assay used: immunoSEQ multiplex PCR; TCRdb lists only in-frame clones, some missing. The table shows around 130,000 clones, with roughly 90% occurring only once. CDR3 length: 13 residues. Germline V lookup: CDR1 MNHEY, CDR2 SVGAGI. V dropped 7 bases and J dropped 8; count of bases not matched to a gene: 9. The sample was peripheral blood. The rearrangement uses TRBV6-5 and TRBJ2-7; 9 nucleotides line up with TRBD1. The TCR was taken from a man in his fifties with active COVID-19. The CDR3 sequence: CASKDRGDGKQYF. DNA of the CDR3: TGTGCCAGCAAGGACAGGGGTGACGGGAAGCAGTACTTC.